The 21 T cell receptor beta chains in this list originate from one sample, sequenced in a study of cytomegalovirus exposure and HLA in healthy donors (dated by TCRdb to 2016 to 2017). The library came from the immunoSEQ multiplex PCR assay. The multiplex PCR relied on a mix of 60 forward primers for TCR Vbeta segments and 13 reverse primers for TCR Jbeta segments. TCRdb obtained this table from immuneACCESS and retained in-frame rearrangements with V and J assigned. These tables miss some clones; where compared with another copy, unresolved V genes account for less than half of the shortfall, and the remainder is unexplained. In all, the sample holds some 200,000 clones, and 75% to 90% of those were seen once. Roughly 0.75% of the sample goes to the ten largest clones. Source material: PBMCs. These receptors all stem from a boy between 2 and 10 years old in good health and CMV-seronegative.

The chain is built from TRBV5-1 and TRBJ1-1; tentatively, D is TRBD1 (5 bases). V was pared by 0 bases and J by 1 base, with 10 bases between. Germline CDR1 reads SGHRS; CDR2 reads YFSETQ. The CDR3 is 15 residues long. The CDR3 protein is CASSLAGGANTEAFF. The CDR3, as DNA: TGCGCCAGCAGCTTGGCGGGAGGGGCGAACACTGAAGCTTTCTTT.

The V gene is TRBV7-9, the J gene TRBJ2-7; the match to TRBD2 covers 14 bases. V shed 2 bases and J 0 bases; nucleotides not matched to a gene: 9. Germline V gene data show CDR1 as SEHNR and CDR2 as FQNEAQ (reference sequence). This CDR3 region has 19 residues. The CDR3 spells CASSLRGLAGGSSSYEQYF. The CDR3, as DNA: TGTGCCAGCAGCTTAAGAGGACTAGCGGGAGGCTCTAGCTCCTACGAGCAGTACTTC.

The V and J genes are TRBV7-9 and TRBJ2-7; D perhaps matches TRBD2 (5 bases). The V gene lost 4 bases and the J gene lost 3 bases, with 16 bases spanning the gap. Germline V gives CDR1 SEHNR, CDR2 FQNEAQ (reference sequence). The CDR3 runs to 15 residues. The CDR3 region is CASSSFGVPGYEQYF. DNA for the CDR3: TGTGCCAGCAGCTCGTTCGGGGTCCCCGGCTACGAGCAGTACTTC.

J is TRBJ1-1 and V is TRBV6-1; D ambiguous. V was cut by 2 bases and J by 8 bases, with 6 bases left in between. Germline-derived CDR1 and CDR2 are MNHNS and SASEGT. The CDR3 sequence is 11 residues long. The CDR3 protein is CASSEQFEAFF. DNA for the CDR3: TGTGCCAGCAGTGAACAGTTCGAAGCTTTCTTT.

The chain has TRBV25-1 and TRBJ1-1; D may be TRBD1 (5 bases). CDR1 is MGHDK and CDR2 is SYGVNS in the germline V gene. The CDR3 covers 15 residues. Trimming pared 1 base from V and 0 bases from J, leaving 9 bases between. CDR3 sequence reads: CASSEWGLMNTEAFF. The CDR3 DNA sequence: TGTGCCAGCAGTGAATGGGGACTCATGAACACTGAAGCTTTCTTT.

This sequence joins TRBV7-3 and TRBJ2-2, with 10 bases that match TRBD2. Unmatched junction bases numbered 9, after V lost 0 bases and J lost 8 bases. The germline CDR1 and CDR2 sequences are SGHTA and FQGTGA. The CDR3 is 17 amino acids. The CDR3 region has the DNA TGTGCCAGCAGCTTAACGTCAGGAGCGGGGGGGCGAGGGGAGCTGTTTTTT. Translated: CASSLTSGAGGRGELFF.

V gene TRBV10-1 combines with J gene TRBJ1-2; TRBD1 aligns across 11 bases. Germline CDR1 and CDR2: WNHNN and SYGVQD (reference sequence). V lost 0 bases to trimming and J lost 2 bases; unmatched junction nucleotides: 2. The CDR3 has 16 amino acids. CDR3 DNA sequence: TGCGCCAGCAGTGAGTCAAGGACAGGGGGCAACTATGGCTACACCTTC. Protein: CASSESRTGGNYGYTF.

The V call is TRBV7-6, the J call TRBJ1-2; TRBD1 aligns across 8 bases. The CDR3 is made up of 15 amino acids. Germline V gives CDR1 SGHVS, CDR2 FNYEAQ. V lost 1 base and J lost 2; bases outside the gene matches: 3. The CDR3 DNA reads as TGTGCCAGCAGCTTAGGGGCAGGGGGCAACTATGGCTACACCTTC. Protein: CASSLGAGGNYGYTF.

This clone was detected only once. This sequence joins TRBV29-1 and TRBJ2-2; D perhaps matches TRBD1 (5 bases). The V end lost 4 bases, the J end lost 6 bases, and 15 bases lay between the germline ends. From germline, CDR1 is SQVTM and CDR2 ANQGSEA. This CDR3 has 14 amino acids. This CDR3 is CSVVFRADSGELFF. DNA for the CDR3: TGCAGCGTTGTATTCAGGGCCGATTCCGGGGAGCTGTTTTTT.

The rearrangement joins TRBV6-5 to TRBJ2-1, with 7 positions matching TRBD2. With 5 bases clipped from V and 7 bases from J, the junction kept 14 bases outside the gene matches. The V gene's germline CDR1 is MNHEY and CDR2 SVGAGI. The length of the CDR3 is 16 residues. This CDR3 reads CASSHYPGGSRNEQFF. DNA of the CDR3: TGTGCCAGCAGTCACTATCCGGGGGGATCGAGGAATGAGCAGTTCTTC.

The genes are TRBV27 and TRBJ2-7; 7 bases match TRBD1. This CDR3 spans 13 amino acids. The germline CDR1 and CDR2 sequences are MNHEY and SMNVEV (reference sequence). J lost 3 bases, V lost 8 bases, and 7 bases had no gene match. Written as DNA, the CDR3 is TGTGCCAGCTCCTACAGGGGAAGCTACGAGCAGTACTTC. Translated, it gives CASSYRGSYEQYF.

The rearrangement uses TRBV2 and TRBJ1-2, with 12 bases fitting TRBD1. With 4 bases clipped from V and 0 bases from J, the junction kept 0 bases outside the gene matches. CDR1 is SNHLY, CDR2 FYNNEI, per germline. The CDR3 totals 15 residues. This CDR3 is CASSGDRGPNYGYTF. CDR3 DNA: TGTGCCAGCAGTGGGGACAGGGGGCCTAACTATGGCTACACCTTC.

This clone appeared a few times. This chain connects TRBV6-5 to TRBJ1-2; D perhaps matches TRBD1 (5 bases). Germline loops: CDR1 MNHEY, CDR2 SVGAGI. The V end was cut by 5 bases, the J end by 7 bases, with 11 bases between. CDR3 length: 12 residues. The CDR3, as DNA: TGTGCCAGCAGTGACCCAGGGATTGGCTACACCTTC. It specifies CASSDPGIGYTF.

The CDR3 DNA is TGCAGCGTCGATCTCGGGACAGGGGGTCTGATAGGCTATGGCTACACCTTC. This translates into CSVDLGTGGLIGYGYTF. J is TRBJ1-2 and V is TRBV29-1; 11 nucleotides match TRBD1. Germline CDR1 and CDR2: SQVTM and ANQGSEA. The CDR3 is 17 amino acids. V lost 6 bases, J lost 4 bases, and 16 bases stayed unmatched.

The chain combines TRBV5-6 with TRBJ1-2; 9 nucleotides match TRBD1. V gave up 4 bases and J gave up 4 bases; unmatched junction bases: 5. The length of the CDR3 is 14 residues. CDR1 and CDR2 (germline): SGHDT, YYEEEE. In DNA, the CDR3 is TGTGCCAGCAGCCCCGGGACAGGGATCTATGGCTACACCTTC. This gives the protein CASSPGTGIYGYTF.

The chain recombines TRBV27 with TRBJ1-5; D might be TRBD1 (5 bases). The germline V gene has CDR1 MNHEY and CDR2 SMNVEV (reference sequence). The CDR3 loop spans 17 amino acids. V lost 1 base and J lost 0, with 13 bases in between. CDR3 coding DNA: TGTGCCAGCAGTTTATTCCAGGGTCCCTATAGCAATCAGCCCCAGCATTTT. Residues: CASSLFQGPYSNQPQHF.

This clone was counted a single time. The CDR3: CASSLVPGANTGELFF. CDR3 sequence (DNA): TGTGCCAGCAGCTTAGTACCTGGAGCGAACACCGGGGAGCTGTTTTTT. The chain joins TRBV11-2 to TRBJ2-2; D is ambiguous. V was pared by 1 base and J by 0 bases, with 9 bases between. From germline, CDR1 is SGHAT and CDR2 FQNNGV. There are 16 residues in the CDR3.

The V and J genes are TRBV30 and TRBJ2-3; D is undetermined. Germline V gene data show CDR1 as GTSNPN and CDR2 as SVGIG (reference sequence). The CDR3 spans 13 residues. V gave up 2 bases and J gave up 4 bases, with 10 bases separating them. CDR3 region: CAWSSGRADTQYF. The DNA of the CDR3 is TGTGCCTGGAGTTCTGGGCGCGCAGATACGCAGTATTTT.

V usage is TRBV19 and J usage is TRBJ1-5; D is unclear. This CDR3 is 12 amino acids long. The germline CDR1 and CDR2 sequences are LNHDA and SQIVND (reference sequence). Trimming removed 4 bases from V and 4 bases from J, with 5 bases in between. CDR3 in amino acids: CASSTENQPQHF. For the CDR3, the DNA is TGTGCCAGTAGTACCGAGAATCAGCCCCAGCATTTT.

This chain links TRBV15 with TRBJ2-5; 8 positions agree with TRBD1. CDR3 length equals 16 residues. The V gene's germline CDR1 is LNHNV and CDR2 YYDKDF (reference sequence). The V segment lost 1 base and the J segment 4 bases; nucleotides outside the gene matches: 8. CDR3: CATSRGGQGGGETQYF. CDR3 coding DNA: TGTGCCACCAGCAGAGGAGGACAGGGCGGAGGAGAGACCCAGTACTTC. Filled out from reference TRBV15 and TRBJ2-5, the complete variable domain reads DAMVIQNPRYQVTQFGKPVTLSCSQTLNHNVMYWYQQKSSQAPKLLFHYYDKDFNNEADTPDNFQSRRPNTSFCFLDIRSPGLGDTAMYLCATSRGGQGGGETQYFGPGTRLLVL.

V and J are TRBV9 and TRBJ2-1; D possibly corresponds to TRBD2 (6 bases). This CDR3 is built from 15 residues. Trimming left V 3 bases short and J 0 bases short, with 10 bases between. The germline V gene encodes CDR1 SGDLS and CDR2 YYNGEE. This CDR3 is CASSGDSDSYNEQFF. In DNA form, the CDR3 reads TGTGCCAGCAGCGGGGACTCCGACTCCTACAATGAGCAGTTCTTC.